Each of the 32 T cell receptor beta chains below was sequenced from the same sample in a study of CD8+ T cells in alopecia areata. The treatment is: oral pan-JAK inhibitor, 5-10 mg twice daily. Reverse transcription of extracted RNA yielded cDNA, which provided the sequencing template. Some clones are missing from TCRdb's copy, which holds only in-frame ones; the method was immunoSEQ multiplex PCR. The sample holds more than 150,000 clones, around three fifths seen once. Sequencing was performed on CD8+ T cells sorted from blood, taken at week 24, from a patient treated with tofacitinib. The receptors originated from a human donor with alopecia areata.

This clone occurred a few times. V usage is TRBV14 and J usage is TRBJ1-4; 7 nucleotides agree with TRBD1. Germline V gene lookup returns CDR1 SGHDN and CDR2 FVKESK. V gave up 0 bases and J gave up 8 bases; unmatched junction bases: 3. The CDR3 spans 14 residues. The CDR3 loop reads CASSQDTGEEKLFF. CDR3 nucleotide sequence: TGTGCCAGCAGCCAAGATACAGGGGAGGAAAAACTGTTTTTT.

The V call is TRBV6-1, the J call TRBJ2-5, with D uncertain. The V gene lost 1 base and the J gene lost 0 bases, with 6 bases spanning the gap. Germline-derived CDR1 and CDR2 are MNHNS and SASEGT. This CDR3 spans 14 amino acids. CDR3 protein: CASSEERYQETQYF. CDR3 bases: TGTGCCAGCAGTGAAGAAAGGTACCAAGAGACCCAGTACTTC.

V gene TRBV2 combines with J gene TRBJ2-7, with D possibly TRBD2 on 5 matching bases. Deletions cut 6 bases from V and 3 bases from J, with 9 bases between. Germline V gene data show CDR1 as SNHLY and CDR2 as FYNNEI. The CDR3 is made up of 12 amino acids. The CDR3 protein is CASSTSGYEQYF. CDR3 coding DNA: TGTGCCAGCAGCACGAGCGGCTACGAGCAGTACTTC.

The chain carries TRBV30 and TRBJ2-2; D might be TRBD1 or TRBD2, each matching 5 bases. The germline V gene has CDR1 GTSNPN and CDR2 SVGIG (reference sequence). Trimming stripped 8 bases from V and 9 bases from J, with 10 bases between. The CDR3 extends over 10 amino acids. In nucleotides, the CDR3 is TGTGCCGGACTGGGACGGGAGCTGTTTTTT. It translates to CAGLGRELFF.

This chain joins TRBV30 and TRBJ1-4; D is uncertain. CDR3 size: 12 residues. Germline V lookup: CDR1 GTSNPN, CDR2 SVGIG (reference sequence). The DNA for the CDR3 is TGTGGCGGGCGCCTGGGGAGTGAAAAACTGTTTTTT. It yields the protein CGGRLGSEKLFF.

This chain links TRBV27 with TRBJ1-2; possible D gene TRBD1, 6 bases. V dropped 4 bases and J dropped 8 bases, with 11 bases sitting between them. The length of the CDR3 is 12 residues. Germline lookup yields CDR1 MNHEY and CDR2 SMNVEV (reference sequence). The CDR3 bases are TGTGCCAGCAGTTCAGGACAGTCGGGCTACACCTTC. Protein sequence: CASSSGQSGYTF.

This chain connects TRBV9 to TRBJ2-7, with TRBD1 matching over 12 bases. Germline values: CDR1 SGDLS, CDR2 YYNGEE. The trim removed 0 bases at V and 5 bases at J, leaving 9 bases unmatched. This CDR3 region has 17 residues. The CDR3 loop reads CASSVGDRGRDRHEQYF. CDR3 bases: TGTGCCAGCAGCGTAGGGGACAGGGGGCGCGATCGGCACGAGCAGTACTTC.

The DNA of the CDR3 is TGCGCCAGCAGCTCGACCACCTCCCGGGATACGCAGTATTTT. This sequence encodes CASSSTTSRDTQYF. The V and J genes are TRBV5-1 and TRBJ2-3; the D is unclear. CDR1 is SGHRS and CDR2 is YFSETQ in the germline V gene. CDR3 length equals 14 residues. V lost 3 bases and J lost 6, with 14 bases in between.

V gene TRBV7-9 combines with J gene TRBJ1-2; D unresolved. The V gene lost 5 bases and the J gene lost 8 bases, with 18 bases spanning the gap. This CDR3 region has 14 residues. The germline V gene encodes CDR1 SEHNR and CDR2 FQNEAQ (reference sequence). The CDR3 sequence is CASSPIAGPGGYTF. CDR3 DNA sequence: TGTGCCAGCAGCCCAATCGCCGGGCCGGGAGGCTACACCTTC.

This chain links TRBV7-6 with TRBJ2-3, with TRBD2 identical over 8 bases. CDR3 length: 13 amino acids. In germline, CDR1 is SGHVS, CDR2 FNYEAQ. The V gene end was trimmed by 3 bases and the J gene end by 11 bases; junction bases not matched to a gene: 7. Here the CDR3 reads CASSFQTGGMQYF. In DNA form, the CDR3 reads TGTGCCAGCAGCTTCCAAACGGGGGGGATGCAGTATTTT.

This clone has a handful of counts. The chain joins TRBV2 to TRBJ1-2; a weak D match, TRBD1 (5 bases). Trimming left V 8 bases short and J 5 bases short, with 15 bases between. Per the germline V gene, CDR1 is SNHLY and CDR2 is FYNNEI. This CDR3 region has 13 residues. The CDR3 region is CASPSRDGYGYTF. As DNA, the CDR3 is TGTGCCAGCCCATCCCGGGACGGGTATGGCTACACCTTC.

The chain uses TRBV5-1 and TRBJ2-7, with D possibly TRBD1 on 5 matching bases. The CDR3 is made up of 13 amino acids. Trimming removed 2 bases at V and 3 bases at J, with 9 bases between. The germline V gene has CDR1 SGHRS and CDR2 YFSETQ. The CDR3 protein is CASSLTQGYEQYF. In DNA form, the CDR3 reads TGCGCCAGCAGCTTAACCCAGGGCTACGAGCAGTACTTC.

This clone was detected ten times or more. The CDR3 nucleotides read TGTGCCAGTAGTCGGAGTCTAAGCTCCTACAATGAGCAGTTCTTC. This sequence encodes CASSRSLSSYNEQFF. V gene TRBV19 combines with J gene TRBJ2-1; D ambiguous. Germline-derived CDR1 and CDR2 are LNHDA and SQIVND (reference sequence). CDR3 size: 15 residues. The ends were cut back, 5 bases at V and 0 bases at J, with 11 bases in the middle.

The V gene is TRBV20-1, the J gene TRBJ2-5, with a possible D match to TRBD1 (5 bases). The CDR3 contains 10 residues. Per germline, CDR1 DFQATT and CDR2 SNEGSKA (reference sequence). Trimming stripped 6 bases from V and 10 bases from J, with 12 bases between. CDR3 nucleotides: TGCAGTGCCCGACAGAAAGGCCAGTACTTC. Residues: CSARQKGQYF.

This chain connects TRBV7-6 to TRBJ1-1, with no clear D. Germline CDR1 and CDR2: SGHVS and FNYEAQ. This CDR3 has 15 amino acids. Between the trimmed V and J ends, which lost 2 bases and 0 bases, there was a span of 10 bases. The CDR3 coding sequence is TGTGCCAGCAGCTTAAACGGCAACATGAACACTGAAGCTTTCTTT. Translated: CASSLNGNMNTEAFF.

This clone was observed a few times. The J gene is TRBJ2-2, the V gene TRBV29-1, with TRBD1 identical over 7 bases. V dropped 2 bases and J dropped 0; count of bases not matched to a gene: 3. This CDR3 contains 15 residues. Germline V lookup: CDR1 SQVTM, CDR2 ANQGSEA. This chain's CDR3 is CSVETGAANTGELFF. Written as DNA, the CDR3 is TGCAGCGTTGAAACAGGGGCAGCGAACACCGGGGAGCTGTTTTTT.

The chain recombines TRBV27 with TRBJ1-5, with D unresolved. Germline CDR1 reads MNHEY; CDR2 reads SMNVEV (reference sequence). V lost 6 bases and J lost 6, with 12 bases in between. The CDR3 totals 13 residues. Written as DNA, the CDR3 is TGTGCCAGCAGCCCGGGAGAGAGTCAGCCCCAGCATTTT. Translated: CASSPGESQPQHF.

There are a few counts of this clone. V and J are TRBV20-1 and TRBJ2-7, with 7 bases identical to TRBD2. In germline, CDR1 is DFQATT, CDR2 SNEGSKA (reference sequence). This CDR3 spans 11 amino acids. J lost 6 bases, V lost 6 bases, and 5 bases had no gene match. The CDR3 DNA reads as TGCAGTGCCTCAGGGAGGGGCGAGCAGTACTTC. Its translation is CSASGRGEQYF.

The chain couples TRBV4-1 to TRBJ2-5; TRBD2 matches at 7 bases. Germline CDR1 MGHRA, CDR2 YSYEKL. CDR3 length equals 16 residues. The V and J ends lost 5 bases and 3 bases, in that order; junction bases with no gene match: 12. CDR3 protein: CASSRALGLLEETQYF. CDR3 bases: TGCGCCAGCAGCAGAGCCCTGGGACTACTTGAAGAGACCCAGTACTTC.

V is TRBV5-6 and J is TRBJ1-2; a weak D match, TRBD1 (5 bases). Germline V gene sequence: CDR1 SGHDT, CDR2 YYEEEE. CDR3 length: 12 residues. Trimming removed 4 bases at V and 3 bases at J, with 7 bases between. CDR3 loop: CASSTGDYGYTF. The CDR3 DNA reads as TGTGCCAGCAGCACGGGGGACTATGGCTACACCTTC.

This clone was counted only a few times. CDR3 amino acids: CASSQAFSYEQYF. CDR3 sequence (DNA): TGTGCCAGCAGCCAGGCCTTTTCCTACGAGCAGTACTTC. The chain uses TRBV4-2 and TRBJ2-7, with D hard to call. V was cut by 3 bases and J by 1 base, with 7 bases left in between. Per the germline V gene, CDR1 is LGHNA and CDR2 is YNFKEQ. The CDR3 contains 13 residues.

The chain has TRBV6-5 and TRBJ2-2; either TRBD1 or TRBD2 may fit D (5 bases each). The length of the CDR3 is 11 residues. V lost 8 bases to trimming and J lost 6 bases, with 7 bases between them. From germline, CDR1 is MNHEY and CDR2 SVGAGI. CDR3 residues: CASLGAGELFF. CDR3 coding DNA: TGTGCCAGCCTGGGGGCCGGGGAGCTGTTTTTT.

This sequence joins TRBV30 and TRBJ2-5; D gene unclear. Trimming took off 0 bases at V and 4 bases at J, with 3 bases between the two ends. The CDR3 consists of 11 residues. The V gene's germline CDR1 is GTSNPN and CDR2 SVGIG (reference sequence). The CDR3 nucleotides are TGTGCCTGGAGTGTTCCAGAGACCCAGTACTTC. It translates to CAWSVPETQYF.

V and J are TRBV5-6 and TRBJ2-2; D might be TRBD1 or TRBD2, each matching 5 bases. The V end lost 3 bases, the J end lost 4 bases, and 7 bases lay between the germline ends. Per germline, CDR1 SGHDT and CDR2 YYEEEE. This CDR3 is 13 amino acids long. CDR3 in amino acids: CASSWGTTGELFF. CDR3 DNA sequence: TGTGCCAGCAGCTGGGGGACCACCGGGGAGCTGTTTTTT.

The chain combines TRBV5-6 with TRBJ2-3; TRBD2 matches 14 bases. J gave up 0 bases and V 5 bases, and 5 bases lay outside the gene matches. Germline V CDR1 and CDR2: SGHDT, YYEEEE. CDR3 size: 17 residues. CDR3 in DNA: TGTGCCAGCAGATACGGGACTAGCGGGGGAAGCACAGATACGCAGTATTTT. Amino acids: CASRYGTSGGSTDTQYF.

This clone has a handful of counts. The chain combines TRBV2 with TRBJ2-2; unclear D gene. CDR1 is SNHLY, CDR2 FYNNEI, per germline. The germline V and J ends were trimmed by 4 bases and 2 bases, with 8 bases remaining between them. The CDR3 is made up of 14 amino acids. The CDR3: CASSVKLNTGELFF. CDR3 DNA sequence: TGTGCCAGCAGTGTAAAGCTAAACACCGGGGAGCTGTTTTTT.

The table lists this clone with a few counts. J is TRBJ1-6 and V is TRBV7-9; D is possibly TRBD1 (6 bases). V was shortened by 5 bases and J by 8 bases, with 13 bases between the two germline ends. CDR3 length equals 14 residues. Germline values: CDR1 SEHNR, CDR2 FQNEAQ (reference sequence). In nucleotides, the CDR3 is TGTGCCAGCAGCGGAGGGGGGCTGGATTCACCCCTCCACTTT. It specifies CASSGGGLDSPLHF.

J is TRBJ1-2 and V is TRBV4-1, with TRBD1 identical over 10 bases. The CDR3 covers 15 residues. Germline CDR1 and CDR2: MGHRA and YSYEKL. The V and J ends lost 4 bases and 5 bases, in that order; junction bases with no gene match: 7. CDR3 in DNA: TGCGCCAGCAGCCGACCGGGACAGGGGCGGTATGGCTACACCTTC. It encodes CASSRPGQGRYGYTF.

The gene calls are TRBV5-6 and TRBJ2-5; TRBD2 agrees at 8 bases. Germline CDR1 is SGHDT and CDR2 is YYEEEE. With V trimmed by 3 bases and J by 5 bases, 9 bases remained unmatched. This CDR3 is 15 amino acids long. CDR3 protein: CASSSDGGATETQYF. The CDR3 coding sequence is TGTGCCAGCAGCTCCGACGGGGGGGCCACGGAGACCCAGTACTTC.

About this clone: This same CDR3 is encoded by further DNA sequences in the sample. The chain is built from TRBV4-1 and TRBJ2-7, with TRBD2 matching 9 bases. The CDR3 totals 15 residues. V trimming: 1 base; J trimming: 2 bases; junction bases outside the gene matches: 3. Germline CDR1 reads MGHRA; CDR2 reads YSYEKL. In nucleotides, the CDR3 is TGCGCCAGCAGCCAAGGGGCGGGGGGGACCTACGAGCAGTACTTC. Its protein is CASSQGAGGTYEQYF.

The count of this clone is one. The V and J genes are TRBV2 and TRBJ1-1; D perhaps matches TRBD1 (5 bases). Germline CDR1 SNHLY, CDR2 FYNNEI. Trimming removed 3 bases at V and 6 bases at J, with 8 bases between. This CDR3 comprises 12 residues. CDR3 residues: CASSEMGPEAFF. The CDR3 nucleotides are TGTGCCAGCAGTGAGATGGGACCTGAAGCTTTCTTT.

This clone appeared a few times. The chain uses TRBV2 and TRBJ2-1; D possibly uses TRBD1 or TRBD2 (5 bases each). The CDR3 is made up of 13 amino acids. The germline V gene has CDR1 SNHLY and CDR2 FYNNEI. V lost 10 bases, J lost 7 bases, and 17 bases lay in between. CDR3 DNA: TGTGCCATCACGGGACGGTCATGGAATGAGCAGTTCTTC. Translating it yields CAITGRSWNEQFF.